The clone carrying this T cell receptor (beta chain) was seen many times. Its antigen remains unknown. This specimen comes from a study of neurological immune-mediated disorders. Looking at the study overall: Multiple sclerosis patients numbered 34, of whom approximately 31 were relapsing-remitting and 3 secondary progressive.

J gave up 4 bases and V 2 bases, and 1 base lay outside the gene matches. The CDR3 runs to 14 residues. The germline gives CDR1 ENHRY, CDR2 SYGVKD. General study results and limits: When the repertoires were sorted by phylogenetic grouping, those of 18 of 34 multiple sclerosis patients ended up in one related-CDR3 cluster, a possible signature. Among expanded clones, no CDR3 amino acid sequences were shared across subjects, a pattern suggesting private repertoires in all groups.

TCRdb ran MiXCR on the 5' RACE reads and lists one entry per CDR3 protein. The sample contains tens of thousands of distinct CDR3 sequences, roughly 3.5% of which appear only once. Input material: PBMCs. The chain is built from TRBV10-3 and TRBJ2-5; 10 positions agree with TRBD1. The receptor was isolated from a woman under 40 with multiple sclerosis. The CDR3 DNA is TGTGCCATCAGTGAGGGGACAGGGGTAGAGACCCAGTACTTC. Protein sequence: CAISEGTGVETQYF.